This TCR beta chain is drawn from a study of shared clonotypes between healthy human individuals. The repertoire was sequenced with immunoSEQ multiplex PCR; TCRdb's copy has only in-frame clones and lacks some. The sample carries about 2.5 million clones, around 92% recorded once. Germline assignment: CDR1 SGHDN and CDR2 FVKESK. The CDR3 has 17 residues. V was pared by 5 bases and J by 3 bases, with 22 bases between. Sequencing was performed on naive CD4+ T cells from PBMCs. The sample's subset: CD45RA+ positively selected. The TCR comes from a man aged 18-30 years in good health. Some clones in this sample may be carry-over from other donors' samples. The chain links TRBV14 to TRBJ2-5; D is perhaps TRBD1 or TRBD2 (5 bases each). The CDR3 here is CASSWGSFSSREETQYF. CDR3 bases: TGTGCCAGCAGCTGGGGGAGTTTTTCCTCTCGAGAAGAGACCCAGTACTTC. The full variable domain, in which reference TRBV14 and TRBJ2-5 provide the parts outside the CDR3, is EAGVTQFPSHSVIEKGQTVTLRCDPISGHDNLYWYRRVMGKEIKFLLHFVKESKQDESGMPNNRFLAERTGGTYSTLKVQPAELEDSGVYFCASSWGSFSSREETQYFGPGTRLLVL.